This T cell receptor (beta chain) was recorded in a study of blood T cell repertoires in COVID-19. Across the study: Acute and convalescent COVID-19 samples came from the United States, Italy and Spain.

The germline gives CDR1 MDHEN, CDR2 SYDVKM. The CDR3 is 15 residues long. Unmatched junction bases numbered 10, after V lost 6 bases and J lost 10 bases. The data were produced by immunoSEQ multiplex PCR, yet TCRdb's version contains in-frame clones alone and is incomplete. Counted here are about 300,000 clones, approximately 83% occurring once; the ten biggest clones make up roughly 10%. The chain combines TRBV28 with TRBJ1-6; 9 bases fit TRBD1. Sequencing was carried out using peripheral blood. The source is a woman aged 45 to 65 who had recovered from COVID-19. CDR3 region: CASSPSQGAASPLHF. The CDR3 bases are TGTGCCAGCAGCCCTTCACAGGGGGCGGCCTCACCCCTCCACTTT.